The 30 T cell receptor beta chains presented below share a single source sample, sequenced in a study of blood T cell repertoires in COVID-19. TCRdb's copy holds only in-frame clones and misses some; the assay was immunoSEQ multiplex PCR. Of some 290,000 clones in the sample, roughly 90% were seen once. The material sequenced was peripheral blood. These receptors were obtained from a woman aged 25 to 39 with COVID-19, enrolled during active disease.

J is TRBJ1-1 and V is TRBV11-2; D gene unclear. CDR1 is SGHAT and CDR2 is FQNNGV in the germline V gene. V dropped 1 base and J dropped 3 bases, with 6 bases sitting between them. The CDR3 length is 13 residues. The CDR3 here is CASSLGGHTEAFF. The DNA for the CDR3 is TGTGCCAGCAGCTTAGGCGGGCACACTGAAGCTTTCTTT.

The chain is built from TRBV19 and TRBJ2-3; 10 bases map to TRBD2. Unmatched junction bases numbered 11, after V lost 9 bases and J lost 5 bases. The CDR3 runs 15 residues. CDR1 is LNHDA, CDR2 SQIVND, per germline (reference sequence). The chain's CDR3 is CASTSIAGGGDTQYF. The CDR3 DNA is TGTGCCAGCACTTCTATAGCGGGAGGCGGAGATACGCAGTATTTT.

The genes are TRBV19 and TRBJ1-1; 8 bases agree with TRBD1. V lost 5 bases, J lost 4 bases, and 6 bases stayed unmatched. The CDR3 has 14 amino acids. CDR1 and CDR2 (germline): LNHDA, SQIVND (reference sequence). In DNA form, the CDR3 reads TGTGCCAGTAGTGCAAGACAGGGGTCCACTGAAGCTTTCTTT. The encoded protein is CASSARQGSTEAFF. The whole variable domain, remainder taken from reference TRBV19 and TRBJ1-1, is DGGITQSPKYLFRKEGQNVTLSCEQNLNHDAMYWYRQDPGQGLRLIYYSQIVNDFQKGDIAEGYSVSREKKESFPLTVTSAQKNPTAFYLCASSARQGSTEAFFGQGTRLTVV.

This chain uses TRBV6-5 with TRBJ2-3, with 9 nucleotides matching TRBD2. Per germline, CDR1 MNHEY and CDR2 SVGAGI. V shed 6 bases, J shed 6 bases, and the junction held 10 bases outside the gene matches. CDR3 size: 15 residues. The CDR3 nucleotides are TGTGCCAGCAGGAGGGCTAGCGGGACCCCGGATACGCAGTATTTT. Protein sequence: CASRRASGTPDTQYF.

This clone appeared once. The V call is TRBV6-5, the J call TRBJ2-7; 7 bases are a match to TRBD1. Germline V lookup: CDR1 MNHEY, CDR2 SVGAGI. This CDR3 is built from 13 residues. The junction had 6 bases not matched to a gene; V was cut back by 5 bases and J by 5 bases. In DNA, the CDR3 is TGTGCCAGCAGTCAACTAGGACAGGACGAGCAGTACTTC. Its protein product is CASSQLGQDEQYF.

This CDR3 reads CATSVSGGDYNEQFF. The CDR3 nucleotides read TGTGCCACCAGTGTTTCGGGAGGGGACTACAATGAGCAGTTCTTC. The chain joins TRBV24-1 to TRBJ2-1, with 8 bases fitting TRBD2. Germline CDR1 reads KGHDR; CDR2 reads SFDVKD. The CDR3 has 15 residues. The V and J ends lost 5 bases and 3 bases, in that order; junction bases with no gene match: 5.

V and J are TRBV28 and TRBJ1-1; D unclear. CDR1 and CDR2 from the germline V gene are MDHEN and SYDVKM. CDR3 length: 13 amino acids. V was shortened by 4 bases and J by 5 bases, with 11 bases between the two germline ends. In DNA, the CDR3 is TGTGCCAGCAGTTACCCCGGGATTACTGAAGCTTTCTTT. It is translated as CASSYPGITEAFF.

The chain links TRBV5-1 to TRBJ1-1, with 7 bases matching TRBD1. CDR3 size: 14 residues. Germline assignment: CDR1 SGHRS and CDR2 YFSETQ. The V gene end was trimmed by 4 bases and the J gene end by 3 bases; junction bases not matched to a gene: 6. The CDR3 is CASSTQGVDTEAFF. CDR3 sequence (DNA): TGCGCCAGCAGCACCCAGGGGGTAGACACTGAAGCTTTCTTT.

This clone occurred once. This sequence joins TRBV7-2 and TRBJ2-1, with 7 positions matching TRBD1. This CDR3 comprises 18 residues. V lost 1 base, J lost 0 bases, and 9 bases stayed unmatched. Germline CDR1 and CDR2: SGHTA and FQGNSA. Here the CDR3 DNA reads TGTGCCAGCAGCTTAGGGGGGAAAGGGACAGCCTCCTACAATGAGCAGTTCTTC. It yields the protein CASSLGGKGTASYNEQFF.

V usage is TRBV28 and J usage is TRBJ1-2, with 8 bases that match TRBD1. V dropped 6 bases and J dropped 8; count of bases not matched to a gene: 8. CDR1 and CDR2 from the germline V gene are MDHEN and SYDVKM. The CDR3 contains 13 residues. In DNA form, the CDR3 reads TGTGCCAGCAGCTTAGCGGACAGGGCGGGCTACACCTTC. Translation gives CASSLADRAGYTF.

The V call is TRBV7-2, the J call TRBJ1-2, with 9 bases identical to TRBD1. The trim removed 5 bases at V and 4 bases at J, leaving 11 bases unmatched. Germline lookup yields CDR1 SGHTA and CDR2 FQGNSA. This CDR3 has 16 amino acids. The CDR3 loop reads CASSTSGQGRGYGYTF. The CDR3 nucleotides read TGTGCCAGCAGCACTAGCGGACAGGGGAGGGGCTATGGCTACACCTTC.

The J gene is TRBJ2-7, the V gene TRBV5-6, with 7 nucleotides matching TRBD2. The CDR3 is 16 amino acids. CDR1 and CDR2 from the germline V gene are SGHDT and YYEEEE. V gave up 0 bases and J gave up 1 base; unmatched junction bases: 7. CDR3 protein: CASSLVRASGSYEQYF. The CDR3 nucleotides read TGTGCCAGCAGCTTGGTTAGGGCTAGCGGATCCTACGAGCAGTACTTC.

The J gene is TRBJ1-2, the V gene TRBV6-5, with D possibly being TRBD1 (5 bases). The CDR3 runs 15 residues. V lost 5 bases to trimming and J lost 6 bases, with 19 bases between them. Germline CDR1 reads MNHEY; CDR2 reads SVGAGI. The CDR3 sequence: CASSPYTAGRDGYTF. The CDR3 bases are TGTGCCAGCAGTCCCTATACCGCGGGGCGGGATGGCTACACCTTC.

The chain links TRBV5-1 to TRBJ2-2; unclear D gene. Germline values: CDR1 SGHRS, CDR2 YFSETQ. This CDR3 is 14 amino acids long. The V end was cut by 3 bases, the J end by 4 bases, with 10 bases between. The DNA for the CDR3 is TGCGCCAGCAGCTCGGTAGCCGTCACCGGGGAGCTGTTTTTT. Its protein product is CASSSVAVTGELFF.

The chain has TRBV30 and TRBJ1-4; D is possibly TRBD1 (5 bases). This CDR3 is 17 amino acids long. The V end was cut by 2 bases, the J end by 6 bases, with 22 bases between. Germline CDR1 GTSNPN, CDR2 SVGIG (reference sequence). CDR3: CAWSFKVVGRADEKLFF. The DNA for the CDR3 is TGTGCCTGGAGTTTTAAAGTTGTCGGCAGGGCGGATGAAAAACTGTTTTTT.

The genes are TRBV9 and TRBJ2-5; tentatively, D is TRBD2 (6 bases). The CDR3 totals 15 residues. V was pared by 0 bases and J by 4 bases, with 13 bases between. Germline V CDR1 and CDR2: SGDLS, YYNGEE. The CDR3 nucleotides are TGTGCCAGCAGCGTAGGGCTCGGGGGAGGAGAGACCCAGTACTTC. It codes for CASSVGLGGGETQYF.

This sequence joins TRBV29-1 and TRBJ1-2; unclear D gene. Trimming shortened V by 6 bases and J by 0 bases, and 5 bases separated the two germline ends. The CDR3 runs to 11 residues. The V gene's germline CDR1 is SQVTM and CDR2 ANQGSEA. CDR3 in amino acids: CSVSANYGYTF. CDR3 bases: TGCAGCGTCTCAGCTAACTATGGCTACACCTTC. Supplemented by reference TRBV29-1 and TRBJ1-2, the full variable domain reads SAVISQKPSRDICQRGTSLTIQCQVDSQVTMMFWYRQQPGQSLTLIATANQGSEATYESGFVIDKFPISRPNLTFSTLTVSNMSPEDSSIYLCSVSANYGYTFGSGTRLTVV.

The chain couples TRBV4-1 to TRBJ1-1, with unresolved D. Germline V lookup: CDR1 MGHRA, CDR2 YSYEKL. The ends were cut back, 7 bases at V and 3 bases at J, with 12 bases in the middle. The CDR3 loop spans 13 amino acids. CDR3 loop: CASMQVGDTEAFF. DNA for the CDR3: TGCGCCAGCATGCAGGTGGGTGACACTGAAGCTTTCTTT.

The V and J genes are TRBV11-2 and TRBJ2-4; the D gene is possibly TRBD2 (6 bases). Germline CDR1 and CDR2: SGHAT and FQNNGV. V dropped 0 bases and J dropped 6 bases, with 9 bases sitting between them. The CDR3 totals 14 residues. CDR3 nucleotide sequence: TGTGCCAGCAGCTTAGACGGGAGTACAAACATTCAGTACTTC. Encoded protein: CASSLDGSTNIQYF.

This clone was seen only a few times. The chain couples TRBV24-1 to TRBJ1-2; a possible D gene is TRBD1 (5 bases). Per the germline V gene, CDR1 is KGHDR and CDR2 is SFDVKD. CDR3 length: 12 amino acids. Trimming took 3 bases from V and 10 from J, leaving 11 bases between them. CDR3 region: CATSDRDYFYTF. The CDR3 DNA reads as TGTGCCACCAGTGATCGGGACTATTTCTACACCTTC.

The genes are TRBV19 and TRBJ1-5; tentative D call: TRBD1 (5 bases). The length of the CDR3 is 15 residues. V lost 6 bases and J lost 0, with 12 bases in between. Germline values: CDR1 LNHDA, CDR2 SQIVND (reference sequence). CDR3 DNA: TGTGCCAGTAGAAAGGGCGGGGGTAGCAATCAGCCCCAGCATTTT. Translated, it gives CASRKGGGSNQPQHF.

CDR3 nucleotide sequence: TGTGCCAGCAGCTCCGACGGGCAGGGTGTAGATACGCAGTATTTT. Translation: CASSSDGQGVDTQYF. This chain links TRBV7-2 with TRBJ2-3; possibly TRBD1 for D (5 bases). V was trimmed by 4 bases and J by 5 bases, leaving 16 bases between them. This CDR3 has 15 residues. Per germline, CDR1 SGHTA and CDR2 FQGNSA.

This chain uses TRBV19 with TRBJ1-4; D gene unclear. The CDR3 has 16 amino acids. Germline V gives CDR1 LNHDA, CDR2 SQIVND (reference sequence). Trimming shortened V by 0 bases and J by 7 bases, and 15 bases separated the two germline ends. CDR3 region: CASSIDREQPGEKLFF. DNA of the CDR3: TGTGCCAGTAGTATAGATCGGGAACAGCCGGGTGAAAAACTGTTTTTT.

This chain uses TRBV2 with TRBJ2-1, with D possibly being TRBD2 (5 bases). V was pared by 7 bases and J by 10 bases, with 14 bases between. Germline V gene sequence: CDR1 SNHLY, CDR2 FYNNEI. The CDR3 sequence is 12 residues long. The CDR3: CASTFGREEQFF. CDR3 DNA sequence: TGTGCCAGCACCTTTGGACGGGAAGAGCAGTTCTTC.

The CDR3 nucleotides are TGTGCCTCCAAAACGGGACTAGCCTACGAGCAGTACTTC. Protein product: CASKTGLAYEQYF. The V call is TRBV10-3, the J call TRBJ2-7; 8 positions match TRBD2. The CDR3 loop spans 13 amino acids. Losses at the gene ends were 11 bases for V and 2 bases for J; bases not matched to a gene: 8. Looked up from germline, CDR1 is ENHRY and CDR2 is SYGVKD.

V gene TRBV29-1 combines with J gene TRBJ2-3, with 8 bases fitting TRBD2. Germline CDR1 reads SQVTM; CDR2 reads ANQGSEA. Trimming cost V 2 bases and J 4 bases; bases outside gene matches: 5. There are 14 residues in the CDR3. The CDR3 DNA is TGCAGCGTTGAACTCGCGGGAGGCGCAGATACGCAGTATTTT. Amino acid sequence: CSVELAGGADTQYF.

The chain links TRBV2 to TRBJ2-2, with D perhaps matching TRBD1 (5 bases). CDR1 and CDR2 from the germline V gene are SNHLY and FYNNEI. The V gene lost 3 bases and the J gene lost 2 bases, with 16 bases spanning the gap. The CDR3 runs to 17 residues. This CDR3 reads CASSDPSPGQNTGELFF. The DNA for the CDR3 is TGTGCCAGCAGTGACCCTTCCCCTGGACAAAACACCGGGGAGCTGTTTTTT.

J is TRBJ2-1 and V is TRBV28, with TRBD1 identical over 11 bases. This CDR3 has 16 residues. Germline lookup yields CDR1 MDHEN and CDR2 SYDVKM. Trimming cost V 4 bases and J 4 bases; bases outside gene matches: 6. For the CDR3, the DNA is TGTGCCAGCAGTTCCTCGGGACAGGGGGGATACAATGAGCAGTTCTTC. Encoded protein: CASSSSGQGGYNEQFF.

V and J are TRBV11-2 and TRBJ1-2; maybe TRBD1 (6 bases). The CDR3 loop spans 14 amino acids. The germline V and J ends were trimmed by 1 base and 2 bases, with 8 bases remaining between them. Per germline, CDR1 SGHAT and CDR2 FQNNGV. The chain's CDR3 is CASSLVGQNYGYTF. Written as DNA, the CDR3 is TGTGCCAGCAGCTTAGTCGGACAGAACTATGGCTACACCTTC.

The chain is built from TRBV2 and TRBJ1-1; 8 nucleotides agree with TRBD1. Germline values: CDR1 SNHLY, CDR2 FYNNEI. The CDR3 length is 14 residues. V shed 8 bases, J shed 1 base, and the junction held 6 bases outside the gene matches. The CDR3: CASLRTGRNTEAFF. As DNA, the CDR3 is TGTGCCAGCTTGCGGACAGGGAGGAACACTGAAGCTTTCTTT.